Only a few counts were recorded for the clone carrying this TCR beta chain. The antigen is unknown. The entry originates in a study of vaccination and CD4 T cells after COVID-19. Study overall: Post-vaccination samples were procured at a median of approximately 72 days following dose two (range 14 to 241). Regarding the study as a whole: Convalescent patients were relatively few, and early post-infection timepoints were missing. SARS-CoV-2-reactive clonotypes rose nonsignificantly, with the median going from around 20 to 38.

Treatment meaning: roughly nine-day PBMC culture with coronavirus spike peptide pools or control peptides (ViraFEST assay). Oncomine TCR Beta short-read sequencing was applied to DNA from cultured CD4+ T cells. TCRdb re-analysed the PCR reads in MiXCR, keeping a single row per CDR3 protein. This table holds tens of thousands of distinct CDR3 sequences, 38% found once. Trimming at V came to 3 bases and at J to 5 bases, leaving 12 bases not matched to a gene. The germline CDR1 and CDR2 sequences are DFQATT and SNEGSKA (reference sequence). This CDR3 is built from 17 residues. The origin of this receptor is a human donor who received a COVID-19 vaccine. Sequences were derived from CD4+ T cells from blood, cultured in vitro, sampled before SARS-CoV-2 vaccination. The genes are TRBV20-1 and TRBJ2-1; 11 positions match TRBD1. CDR3 protein: CSARINSGQGAHNEQFF. The DNA of the CDR3 is TGCAGTGCTAGGATCAATAGTGGACAGGGGGCCCACAATGAGCAGTTCTTC.